Listed here are 25 T cell receptor beta chains from one sample, sequenced in a study of shared clonotypes between healthy human individuals. Naive CD8 cells comprised CD45RO-negative, CCR7-positively selected cells, excluding terminally differentiated effector memory CD45RA+ cells. Libraries were prepared by immunoSEQ multiplex PCR; TCRdb keeps only in-frame clonotypes and omits some of them. This sample has approximately 840,000 clones, with roughly 96% found just once. Sequencing used naive CD8+ T cells sorted from blood. The receptors originated from a man aged 25 to 40 in good health.

The chain is built from TRBV4-1 and TRBJ2-7, with 8 positions matching TRBD2. The germline CDR1 and CDR2 sequences are MGHRA and YSYEKL. The CDR3 extends over 16 amino acids. J was trimmed by 2 bases and V by 1 base; bases with no gene match: 7. In DNA form, the CDR3 reads TGCGCCAGCAGCCAAGTTGTGACTAGCGAGACCTACGAGCAGTACTTC. Protein: CASSQVVTSETYEQYF.

This clone was picked up one time. V gene TRBV27 combines with J gene TRBJ2-3; 9 bases align to TRBD2. The germline gives CDR1 MNHEY, CDR2 SMNVEV (reference sequence). V shed 5 bases and J 2 bases; nucleotides not matched to a gene: 11. This CDR3 spans 17 amino acids. The CDR3 region has the DNA TGTGCCAGCAGTCGCCCCCAACTAGCGGGTTCCACAGATACGCAGTATTTT. This translates into CASSRPQLAGSTDTQYF.

This chain joins TRBV29-1 and TRBJ1-1, with D possibly being TRBD1 (6 bases). This CDR3 is 12 amino acids long. Trimming shortened V by 7 bases and J by 1 base, and 10 bases separated the two germline ends. Germline CDR1 reads SQVTM; CDR2 reads ANQGSEA. For the CDR3, the DNA is TGCAGCGCCTTGACAGGGAACACTGAAGCTTTCTTT. It translates to CSALTGNTEAFF.

The chain recombines TRBV10-3 with TRBJ2-5; tentative D call: TRBD2 (6 bases). Germline lookup yields CDR1 ENHRY and CDR2 SYGVKD. V was cut by 11 bases and J by 3 bases, with 16 bases left in between. The CDR3 has 13 residues. This CDR3 is CAARGLSEETQYF. In DNA form, the CDR3 reads TGTGCCGCGCGCGGACTATCCGAAGAGACCCAGTACTTC.

The rearrangement joins TRBV7-3 to TRBJ2-1; D might be TRBD2 (6 bases). The germline V and J ends were trimmed by 3 bases and 9 bases, with 12 bases remaining between them. Germline CDR1 SGHTA, CDR2 FQGTGA. The CDR3 is 13 amino acids. The CDR3 reads CASSFLALGEQFF. CDR3 DNA sequence: TGTGCCAGCAGCTTTCTAGCGTTAGGTGAGCAGTTCTTC.

This chain links TRBV5-5 with TRBJ2-1; 7 nucleotides align to TRBD1. Germline CDR1 SGHKS, CDR2 YYEKEE (reference sequence). The CDR3 is 15 amino acids. The ends lost 7 bases at V and 3 bases at J; junction bases unmatched: 10. The CDR3 is CASGFTGVRYNEQFF. CDR3 DNA sequence: TGTGCCAGCGGATTTACAGGGGTACGCTACAATGAGCAGTTCTTC.

CDR3: CASTGRGMGNEQFF. The DNA for the CDR3 is TGTGCCAGCACCGGGAGGGGAATGGGGAATGAGCAGTTCTTC. This chain uses TRBV2 with TRBJ2-1; 8 bases fit TRBD2. The CDR3 is made up of 14 amino acids. J lost 7 bases, V lost 7 bases, and 9 bases had no gene match. In germline, CDR1 is SNHLY, CDR2 FYNNEI.

The V call is TRBV28, the J call TRBJ1-2; no firm D call. The CDR3 is made up of 14 amino acids. The germline V and J ends were trimmed by 6 bases and 5 bases, with 16 bases remaining between them. CDR1 and CDR2 (germline): MDHEN, SYDVKM. Here the CDR3 DNA reads TGTGCCAGCAGCCTAGAAATTTGGCCATATGGCTACACCTTC. Its translation: CASSLEIWPYGYTF.

This clone has more than one count but fewer than ten. CDR3 sequence: CASSLGSGSRNNEQFF. The CDR3 nucleotides are TGCGCCAGCAGCTTAGGGAGCGGGAGTAGGAACAATGAGCAGTTCTTC. The chain is built from TRBV5-1 and TRBJ2-1, with 8 bases lining up with TRBD2. There are 16 residues in the CDR3. V lost 2 bases and J lost 5; bases outside the gene matches: 9. Germline V CDR1 and CDR2: SGHRS, YFSETQ.

The V and J genes are TRBV15 and TRBJ2-5, with a weak D call TRBD2 (6 bases). CDR3 length: 14 residues. Between the trimmed V and J ends, which lost 2 bases and 1 base, there was a span of 8 bases. CDR1 LNHNV and CDR2 YYDKDF come from the germline V gene (reference sequence). CDR3 sequence reads: CATSRTGLQETQYF. The CDR3 DNA is TGTGCCACCAGCAGAACGGGACTCCAAGAGACCCAGTACTTC.

The chain employs TRBV7-9 and TRBJ2-1; weak D call: TRBD2 (6 bases). The CDR3 has 16 amino acids. Germline V gene data show CDR1 as SEHNR and CDR2 as FQNEAQ (reference sequence). Deletions cut 4 bases from V and 6 bases from J, with 19 bases between. The CDR3 sequence is CASSSPLTGASNEQFF. The DNA of the CDR3 is TGTGCCAGCAGCTCGCCGTTGACGGGAGCGAGCAATGAGCAGTTCTTC.

CDR3 coding DNA: TGCAGCATCCACAGGGGACTGACTGAAGCTTTCTTT. Protein product: CSIHRGLTEAFF. This rearrangement joins TRBV29-1 to TRBJ1-1; 7 nucleotides align to TRBD1. Germline V gene lookup returns CDR1 SQVTM and CDR2 ANQGSEA. The junction had 8 bases not matched to a gene; V was cut back by 8 bases and J by 5 bases. The CDR3 has 12 amino acids.

The V and J genes are TRBV7-9 and TRBJ2-1; perhaps TRBD1 as D (5 bases). Germline CDR1 SEHNR, CDR2 FQNEAQ (reference sequence). This CDR3 region has 16 residues. Between the trimmed V and J ends, which lost 5 bases and 6 bases, there was a span of 20 bases. CDR3 amino acids: CASSPPLTKRGNEQFF. The CDR3 DNA is TGTGCCAGCAGCCCCCCGCTTACGAAAAGGGGCAATGAGCAGTTCTTC.

The genes are TRBV6-1 and TRBJ1-2; possibly TRBD1 for D (5 bases). Trimming left V 6 bases short and J 7 bases short, with 15 bases between. Germline-derived CDR1 and CDR2 are MNHNS and SASEGT. CDR3 length equals 13 residues. The CDR3 protein is CASRGFVGAGYTF. CDR3 sequence (DNA): TGTGCCAGCAGAGGATTCGTAGGGGCTGGCTACACCTTC.

As regards this clone: This sample includes further DNA sequences coding for the same CDR3. CDR3: CASSLVLGQNYEQYF. CDR3 nucleotides: TGCGCCAGCAGCTTGGTTCTGGGACAGAACTACGAGCAGTACTTC. J is TRBJ2-7 and V is TRBV5-1, with 7 bases that match TRBD1. Losses at the gene ends were 0 bases for V and 3 bases for J; bases not matched to a gene: 6. CDR3 size: 15 residues. The germline V gene has CDR1 SGHRS and CDR2 YFSETQ.

As to this clone: The identical CDR3 is also encoded by other nucleotide sequences in the sample. The chain links TRBV18 to TRBJ2-1; 7 bases align to TRBD1. Germline V gene sequence: CDR1 KGHSH, CDR2 LQKENI. The V gene end was trimmed by 5 bases and the J gene end by 4 bases; junction bases not matched to a gene: 5. The CDR3 consists of 14 residues. The CDR3 here is CASSRDSSYNEQFF. The CDR3 coding sequence is TGTGCCAGCTCAAGGGACAGTTCATACAATGAGCAGTTCTTC.

This clone was counted between two and nine times. J is TRBJ2-7 and V is TRBV28; no clear D. Germline V gives CDR1 MDHEN, CDR2 SYDVKM. The germline V and J ends were trimmed by 8 bases and 0 bases, with 8 bases remaining between them. The CDR3 is 12 amino acids. CDR3 region: CASAGYSYEQYF. The DNA for the CDR3 is TGTGCCAGCGCTGGCTACTCCTACGAGCAGTACTTC. The full variable domain, completed using reference TRBV28 and TRBJ2-7, is DVKVTQSSRYLVKRTGEKVFLECVQDMDHENMFWYRQDPGLGLRLIYFSYDVKMKEKGDIPEGYSVSREKKERFSLILESASTNQTSMYLCASAGYSYEQYFGPGTRLTVT.

A single count supports this clone. The rearrangement joins TRBV29-1 to TRBJ2-7; a possible D gene is TRBD1 (5 bases). CDR3 length: 13 amino acids. CDR1 is SQVTM and CDR2 is ANQGSEA in the germline V gene. V lost 8 bases, J lost 5 bases, and 19 bases lay in between. CDR3 sequence: CSFSREVSNEQYF. The CDR3 DNA is TGCAGCTTTAGCAGGGAAGTTTCCAACGAGCAGTACTTC.

This chain links TRBV29-1 with TRBJ1-2, with 12 positions matching TRBD1. Germline V gene sequence: CDR1 SQVTM, CDR2 ANQGSEA. V dropped 4 bases and J dropped 8; count of bases not matched to a gene: 8. There are 14 residues in the CDR3. The CDR3 sequence: CSVVGTGGADGYTF. In nucleotides, the CDR3 is TGCAGCGTTGTGGGGACAGGGGGCGCGGACGGCTACACCTTC. The entire variable domain, with the rest obtained from reference TRBV29-1 and TRBJ1-2, is as follows: SAVISQKPSRDICQRGTSLTIQCQVDSQVTMMFWYRQQPGQSLTLIATANQGSEATYESGFVIDKFPISRPNLTFSTLTVSNMSPEDSSIYLCSVVGTGGADGYTFGSGTRLTVV.

V is TRBV9 and J is TRBJ2-1; D not certain. Trimming stripped 4 bases from V and 4 bases from J, with 9 bases between. The CDR3 extends over 13 amino acids. Germline CDR1 is SGDLS and CDR2 is YYNGEE. CDR3 region: CASSSDGYNEQFF. The CDR3 DNA reads TGTGCCAGCAGCTCTGACGGATACAATGAGCAGTTCTTC.

V gene TRBV7-2 combines with J gene TRBJ2-1; 8 positions match TRBD1. The CDR3 has 16 amino acids. Germline V gene lookup returns CDR1 SGHTA and CDR2 FQGNSA. V trimming: 5 bases; J trimming: 5 bases; junction bases outside the gene matches: 11. CDR3 in DNA: TGTGCCAGCAGCCCGGGGGCGGGACAGGTCCACAATGAGCAGTTCTTC. Its translation: CASSPGAGQVHNEQFF.

The chain uses TRBV7-9 and TRBJ2-1, with 12 bases lining up with TRBD2. This CDR3 spans 17 amino acids. V lost 5 bases and J lost 6; bases outside the gene matches: 11. Looked up from germline, CDR1 is SEHNR and CDR2 is FQNEAQ (reference sequence). For the CDR3, the DNA is TGTGCCAGCAGCCCGAGCCAGCTAGCGGGAGGGATCAATGAGCAGTTCTTC. This gives the protein CASSPSQLAGGINEQFF. The full variable domain, in which reference TRBV7-9 and TRBJ2-1 provide the parts outside the CDR3, is DTGVSQNPRHKITKRGQNVTFRCDPISEHNRLYWYRQTLGQGPEFLTYFQNEAQLEKSRLLSDRFSAERPKGSFSTLEIQRTEQGDSAMYLCASSPSQLAGGINEQFFGPGTRLTVL.

This chain uses TRBV29-1 with TRBJ2-1; 7 bases agree with TRBD1. There are 13 residues in the CDR3. Germline CDR1 reads SQVTM; CDR2 reads ANQGSEA. V lost 4 bases, J lost 4 bases, and 4 bases stayed unmatched. CDR3 sequence reads: CSVGRQGYNEQFF. In DNA, the CDR3 is TGCAGCGTTGGTAGACAGGGATACAATGAGCAGTTCTTC.

The J gene is TRBJ2-1, the V gene TRBV5-6, with D unresolved. This CDR3 contains 13 residues. CDR1 SGHDT and CDR2 YYEEEE come from the germline V gene. V was shortened by 0 bases and J by 6 bases, with 7 bases between the two germline ends. The CDR3 region is CASSLAARNEQFF. Here the CDR3 DNA reads TGTGCCAGCAGCTTGGCTGCCCGCAATGAGCAGTTCTTC.

The gene calls are TRBV5-5 and TRBJ2-2; 10 nucleotides agree with TRBD2. Germline V lookup: CDR1 SGHKS, CDR2 YYEKEE (reference sequence). This CDR3 region has 17 residues. Trimming removed 0 bases from V and 4 bases from J; junction bases left unmatched: 6. The CDR3 nucleotides are TGTGCCAGCAGCTTGGAACAGCGGGAGGGCCGCACCGGGGAGCTGTTTTTT. This codes for CASSLEQREGRTGELFF.